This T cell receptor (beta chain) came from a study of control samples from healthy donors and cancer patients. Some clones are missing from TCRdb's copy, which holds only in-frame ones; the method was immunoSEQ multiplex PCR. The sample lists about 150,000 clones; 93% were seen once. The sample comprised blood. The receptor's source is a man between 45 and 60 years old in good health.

CDR3 sequence reads: CASSDLDGYNSPLHF. DNA for the CDR3: TGTGCCAGCAGTGACTTGGACGGATATAATTCACCCCTCCACTTT. The gene calls are TRBV2 and TRBJ1-6; no clear D gene. The germline V and J ends were trimmed by 3 bases and 4 bases, with 10 bases remaining between them. Per germline, CDR1 SNHLY and CDR2 FYNNEI. The CDR3 totals 15 residues.